A selection of T cell receptor beta chains follows, all from one sample in a study of blood T cell repertoires in COVID-19. The assay was immunoSEQ multiplex PCR, and TCRdb's table has in-frame clones only and misses some. The sample holds 140,000 to 150,000 clones, 80% to 90% seen once. Sequencing was done on a sample of peripheral blood. The source of these receptors is a human donor with acute or convalescent COVID-19. The donor label of this sample is uncertain. Both conserved end residues are part of each CDR3.

v_call	j_call	cdr3_aa
TRBV28	TRBJ1-3	CASISGTDNSGNTIYF
TRBV18	TRBJ2-4	CASSPPWSALAKNIQYF
TRBV5-1	TRBJ1-4	CASSLEGAPLNEKLFF
TRBV6-6	TRBJ1-1	CASSQQGGNTEAFF
TRBV18	TRBJ1-1	CASSPPGGVAEAFF
TRBV6-2/TRBV6-3	TRBJ1-6	CASSYDSPHYNSPLHF
TRBV5-1	TRBJ2-7	CASSLGQGKGYEQYF
TRBV2	TRBJ1-5	CASSWRLKDSNQPQHF
TRBV27	TRBJ2-4	CASSFRGTSGALKDIQYF
TRBV4-3	TRBJ2-2	CASSHSGTRNTGELFF
TRBV7-9	TRBJ2-1	CASSFRGQGVNEQFF
TRBV5-1	TRBJ2-7	CASSTGREQYF
TRBV6-1	TRBJ1-5	CASSELDRFSNQPQHF
TRBV7-2	TRBJ1-6	CASSLWVEGNSPLHF
TRBV27	TRBJ2-1	CASSPGQGNNEQFF
TRBV5-4	TRBJ2-5	CASSLAGAGETQYF
TRBV7-3	TRBJ2-1	CASSLSSTGRNEQFF
TRBV20-1	TRBJ2-7	CSAGRVSEQYF
TRBV5-4	TRBJ1-1	CASSYPSGDAAFF
TRBV24-1	TRBJ2-1	CATSGQTGQASYNEQFF
TRBV6-5	TRBJ1-3	CASSSSWGAGNTIYF
TRBV5-1	TRBJ2-1	CASSPDRGLAGLGEQFF
TRBV5-6	TRBJ2-5	CASSLFAGLQETQYF
TRBV9	TRBJ2-7	CASSVGMQGTPYEQYF
TRBV6-5	TRBJ2-1	CASGLTSGGFNEQFF
TRBV4-3	TRBJ2-5	CASSQDEPGQQETQYF
TRBV19	TRBJ2-1	CASSPLDRNYNEQFF
TRBV14	TRBJ1-5	CASSQDDSQPQHF
TRBV18	TRBJ1-5	CASSSIRDRTAGQPQHF
TRBV3-1/TRBV3-2	TRBJ2-2	CASSPLISGQITSNTGELFF
TRBV6-5	TRBJ2-3	CASRTGGSTDTQYF
TRBV7-3	TRBJ2-2	CASSPRGERTGELFF
TRBV3-1/TRBV3-2	TRBJ2-7	CASSIVGQGADEQYF
TRBV10-3	TRBJ1-5	CAIREQGGGNQPQHF
TRBV2	TRBJ2-3	CAGDTGGARADTQYF
TRBV12-3/TRBV12-4	TRBJ1-6	CASSFRNSPLHF
TRBV29-1	TRBJ2-2	CSVGLSQGTPGELFF
TRBV9	TRBJ2-1	CASSVVGDRTPWQFF